This T cell receptor beta chain stems from a study of blood T cell repertoires in COVID-19. Study in general: Italy, Spain and the United States were the sources of the convalescent and acute COVID-19 samples.

Participants were aged about 18 to 90 years from more than 20 US areas. Participants' own reports of clinical history determined their cohort assignment. Per the original data handling: Reference gene primer amplification gave nucleated cell count estimates. Assay: immunoSEQ multiplex PCR; the TCRdb copy retains only in-frame clones and omits some. The DNA was the basis for D and trimming; V, J and clone size are from that table. The sample lists approximately 190,000 clones, approximately 86% occurring once. Sequencing used PBMCs or T cells enriched from blood (not recorded which). The receptor was derived from a middle-aged woman in a cohort exposed to, infected with or recovered from COVID-19 (not recorded which).

The CDR3 coding sequence is TGTGCCAGCAGTGAGGATAGCGGGAGAGCAGATACGCAGTATTTT. It translates to CASSEDSGRADTQYF. J is TRBJ2-3 and V is TRBV6-4, with 9 bases that match TRBD2. The CDR3 consists of 15 residues. V trimming: 3 bases; J trimming: 4 bases; junction bases outside the gene matches: 5. CDR1 is MRHNA and CDR2 is SNTAGT in the germline V gene.